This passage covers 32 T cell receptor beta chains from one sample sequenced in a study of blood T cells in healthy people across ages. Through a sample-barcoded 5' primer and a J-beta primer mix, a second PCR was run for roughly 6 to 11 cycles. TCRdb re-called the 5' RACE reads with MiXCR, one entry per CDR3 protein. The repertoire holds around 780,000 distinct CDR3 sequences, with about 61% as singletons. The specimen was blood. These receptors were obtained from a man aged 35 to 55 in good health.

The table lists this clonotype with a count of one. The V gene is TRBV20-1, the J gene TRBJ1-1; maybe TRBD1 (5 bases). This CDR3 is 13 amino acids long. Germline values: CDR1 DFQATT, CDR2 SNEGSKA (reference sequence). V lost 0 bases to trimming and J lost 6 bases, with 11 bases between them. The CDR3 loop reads CSARDLGDAEAFF. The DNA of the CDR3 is TGCAGTGCTAGAGATTTAGGGGATGCTGAAGCTTTCTTT.

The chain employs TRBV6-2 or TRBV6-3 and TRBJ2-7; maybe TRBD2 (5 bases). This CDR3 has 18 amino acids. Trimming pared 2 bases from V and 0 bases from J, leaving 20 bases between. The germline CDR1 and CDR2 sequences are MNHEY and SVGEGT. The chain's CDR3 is CASSYRIDRGGPSYEQYF. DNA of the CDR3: TGTGCCAGCAGTTACCGAATAGACCGAGGCGGGCCCTCCTACGAGCAGTACTTC.

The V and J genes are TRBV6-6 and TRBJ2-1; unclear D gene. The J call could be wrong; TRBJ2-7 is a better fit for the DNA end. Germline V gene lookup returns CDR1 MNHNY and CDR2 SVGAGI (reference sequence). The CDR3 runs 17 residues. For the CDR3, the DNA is TGTGCCAGCAGCCCCCACAACGGTTCCCCGGGCTACAATGAGCAGTACTTC. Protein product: CASSPHNGSPGYNEQYF.

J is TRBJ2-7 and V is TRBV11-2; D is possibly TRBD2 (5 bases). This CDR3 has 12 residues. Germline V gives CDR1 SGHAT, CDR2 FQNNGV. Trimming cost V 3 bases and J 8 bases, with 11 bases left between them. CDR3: CASSFSGEKQYF. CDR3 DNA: TGTGCCAGCAGCTTCTCCGGGGAAAAGCAGTACTTC.

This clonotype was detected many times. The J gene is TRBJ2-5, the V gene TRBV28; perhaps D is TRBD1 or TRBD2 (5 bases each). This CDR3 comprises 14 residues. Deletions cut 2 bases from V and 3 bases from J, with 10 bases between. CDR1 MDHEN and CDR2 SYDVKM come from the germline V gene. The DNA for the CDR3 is TGTGCCAGCAGTTTAGTCGGGGCCAAAGAGACCCAGTACTTC. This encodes CASSLVGAKETQYF.

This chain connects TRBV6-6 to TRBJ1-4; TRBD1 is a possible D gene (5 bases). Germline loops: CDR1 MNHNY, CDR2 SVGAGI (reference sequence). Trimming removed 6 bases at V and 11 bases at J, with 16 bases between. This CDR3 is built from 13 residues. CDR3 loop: CASSHDSDWKLFF. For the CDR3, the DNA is TGTGCCAGCAGCCACGACAGTGATTGGAAACTGTTTTTT.

The CDR3 loop is CASSPTSSSYEQYF. The CDR3 DNA is TGTGCCAGCAGCCCTACGTCGAGCTCCTACGAGCAGTACTTC. The V call is TRBV28, the J call TRBJ2-7; D is undetermined. Trimming removed 6 bases from V and 0 bases from J, with 12 bases in between. Germline CDR1 is MDHEN and CDR2 is SYDVKM. The CDR3 consists of 14 residues.

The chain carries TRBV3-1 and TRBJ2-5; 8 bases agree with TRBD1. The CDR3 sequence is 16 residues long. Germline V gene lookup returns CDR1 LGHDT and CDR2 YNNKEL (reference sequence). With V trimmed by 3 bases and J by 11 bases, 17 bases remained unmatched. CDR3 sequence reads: CASSHTQGAGADEQYF. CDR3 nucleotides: TGTGCCAGCAGCCACACTCAGGGGGCCGGTGCGGATGAGCAGTACTTC.

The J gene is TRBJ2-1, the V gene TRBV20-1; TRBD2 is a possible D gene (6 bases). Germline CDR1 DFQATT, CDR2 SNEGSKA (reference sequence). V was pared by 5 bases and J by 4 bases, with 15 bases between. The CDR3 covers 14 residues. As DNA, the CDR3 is TGCAGTGCTCAAGCCCCCGGGAGATACAATGAGCAGTTCTTC. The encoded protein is CSAQAPGRYNEQFF.

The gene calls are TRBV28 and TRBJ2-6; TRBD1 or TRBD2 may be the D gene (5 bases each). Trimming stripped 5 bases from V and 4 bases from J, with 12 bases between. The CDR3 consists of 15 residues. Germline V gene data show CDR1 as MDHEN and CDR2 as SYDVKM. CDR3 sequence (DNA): TGTGCCAGCAGTATGTCCGGGACGGGGGCCAACGTCCTGACTTTC. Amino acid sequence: CASSMSGTGANVLTF.

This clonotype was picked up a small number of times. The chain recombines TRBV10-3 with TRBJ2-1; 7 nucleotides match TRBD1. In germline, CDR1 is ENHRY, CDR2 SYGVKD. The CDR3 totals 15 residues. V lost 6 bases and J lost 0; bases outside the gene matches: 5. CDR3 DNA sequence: TGTGCCATCAGACCCGGGACAGACTCCTACAATGAGCAGTTCTTC. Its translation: CAIRPGTDSYNEQFF.

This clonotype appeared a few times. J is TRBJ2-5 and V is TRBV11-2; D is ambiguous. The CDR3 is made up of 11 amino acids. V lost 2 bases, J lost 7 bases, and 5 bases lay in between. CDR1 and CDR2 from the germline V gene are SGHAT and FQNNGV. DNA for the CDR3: TGTGCCAGCAGCTTATCAGGGACCCAGTACTTC. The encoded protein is CASSLSGTQYF.

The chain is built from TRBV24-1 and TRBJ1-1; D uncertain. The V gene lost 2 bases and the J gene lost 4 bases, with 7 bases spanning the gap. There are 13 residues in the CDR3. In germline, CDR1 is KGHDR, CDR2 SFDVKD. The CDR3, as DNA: TGTGCCACCAGTGATTGGCGAGGCACTGAAGCTTTCTTT. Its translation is CATSDWRGTEAFF.

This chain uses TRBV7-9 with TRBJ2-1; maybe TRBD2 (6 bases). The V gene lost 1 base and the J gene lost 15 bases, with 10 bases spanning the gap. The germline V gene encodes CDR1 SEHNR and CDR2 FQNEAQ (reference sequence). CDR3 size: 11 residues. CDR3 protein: CASSLGYGGFF. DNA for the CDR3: TGTGCCAGCAGCTTAGGTTACGGGGGGTTCTTC.

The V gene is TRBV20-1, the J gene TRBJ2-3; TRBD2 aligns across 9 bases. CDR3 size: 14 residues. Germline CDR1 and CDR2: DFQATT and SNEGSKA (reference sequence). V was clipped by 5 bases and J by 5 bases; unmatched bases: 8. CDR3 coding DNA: TGCAGTGCTCCTATAGCGGGAGTCGGAGATACGCAGTATTTT. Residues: CSAPIAGVGDTQYF.

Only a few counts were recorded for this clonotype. CDR3 DNA: TGTGCCAGCAGCCCCCGGCATGGTGTCGGGCTTAACAATGAGCAGTTCTTC. It yields the protein CASSPRHGVGLNNEQFF. V usage is TRBV4-2 and J usage is TRBJ2-1; D call uncertain. Looked up from germline, CDR1 is LGHNA and CDR2 is YNFKEQ. The CDR3 loop spans 17 amino acids. The germline V and J ends were trimmed by 4 bases and 5 bases, with 21 bases remaining between them.

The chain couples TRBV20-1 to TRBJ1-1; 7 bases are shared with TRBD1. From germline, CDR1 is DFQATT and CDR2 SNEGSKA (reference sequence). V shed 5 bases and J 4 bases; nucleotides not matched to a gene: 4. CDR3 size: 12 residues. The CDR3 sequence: CSAPGGATEAFF. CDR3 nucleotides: TGCAGTGCTCCAGGGGGGGCCACTGAAGCTTTCTTT.

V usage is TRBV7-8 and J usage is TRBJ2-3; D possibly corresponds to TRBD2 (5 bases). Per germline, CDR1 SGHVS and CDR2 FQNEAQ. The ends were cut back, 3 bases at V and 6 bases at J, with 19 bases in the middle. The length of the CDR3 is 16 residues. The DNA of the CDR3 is TGTGCCAGCAGCTTGCCGCCCTGGAGGAAAGGGGATACGCAGTATTTT. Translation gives CASSLPPWRKGDTQYF.

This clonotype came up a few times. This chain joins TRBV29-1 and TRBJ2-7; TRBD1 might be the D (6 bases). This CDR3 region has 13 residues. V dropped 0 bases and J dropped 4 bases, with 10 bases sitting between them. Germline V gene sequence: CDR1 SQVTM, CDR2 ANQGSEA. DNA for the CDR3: TGCAGCGTTGAAGACGGGACAAAATACGAGCAGTACTTC. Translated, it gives CSVEDGTKYEQYF.

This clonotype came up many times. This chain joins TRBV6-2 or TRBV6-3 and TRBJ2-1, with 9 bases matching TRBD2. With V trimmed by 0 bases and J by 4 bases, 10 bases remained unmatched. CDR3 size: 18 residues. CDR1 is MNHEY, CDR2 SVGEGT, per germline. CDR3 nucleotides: TGTGCCAGCAGTTACTCCCCCCCTGCTAGCGGGATTTACAATGAGCAGTTCTTC. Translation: CASSYSPPASGIYNEQFF.

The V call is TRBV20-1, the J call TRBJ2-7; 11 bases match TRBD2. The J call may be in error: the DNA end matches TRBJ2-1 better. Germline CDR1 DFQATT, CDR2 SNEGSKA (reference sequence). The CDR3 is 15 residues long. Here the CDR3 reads CSAHSGTSGHNEQFF. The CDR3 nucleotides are TGCAGTGCTCATAGCGGGACTAGCGGACACAATGAGCAGTTCTTC.

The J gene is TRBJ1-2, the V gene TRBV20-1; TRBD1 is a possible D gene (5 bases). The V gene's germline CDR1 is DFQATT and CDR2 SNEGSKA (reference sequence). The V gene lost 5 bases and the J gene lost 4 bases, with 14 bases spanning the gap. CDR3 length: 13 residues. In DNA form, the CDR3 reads TGCAGTGCTGGGGACGGACGGGGCTATGGCTACACCTTC. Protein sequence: CSAGDGRGYGYTF.

The CDR3 DNA reads as TGCGCCAGCAGCTTGGAGGAGTTTGCGGAGACCCAGTACTTC. Encoded protein: CASSLEEFAETQYF. V gene TRBV5-1 combines with J gene TRBJ2-5; D remains unclear. Trimming shortened V by 0 bases and J by 5 bases, and 11 bases separated the two germline ends. Germline CDR1 SGHRS, CDR2 YFSETQ. The CDR3 consists of 14 residues.

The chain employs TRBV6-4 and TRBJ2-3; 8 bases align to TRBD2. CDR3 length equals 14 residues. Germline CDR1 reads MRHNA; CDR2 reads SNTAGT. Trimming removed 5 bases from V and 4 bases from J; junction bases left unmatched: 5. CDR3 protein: CASSPGGPSDTQYF. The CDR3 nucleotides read TGTGCCAGCAGTCCGGGAGGGCCTTCAGATACGCAGTATTTT.

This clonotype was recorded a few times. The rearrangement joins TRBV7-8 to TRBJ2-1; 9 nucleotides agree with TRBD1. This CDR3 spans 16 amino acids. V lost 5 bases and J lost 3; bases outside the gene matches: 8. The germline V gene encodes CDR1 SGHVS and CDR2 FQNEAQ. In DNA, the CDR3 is TGTGCCAGCAGCCCGCCGGGACAGGGCTTCTACAATGAGCAGTTCTTC. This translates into CASSPPGQGFYNEQFF.

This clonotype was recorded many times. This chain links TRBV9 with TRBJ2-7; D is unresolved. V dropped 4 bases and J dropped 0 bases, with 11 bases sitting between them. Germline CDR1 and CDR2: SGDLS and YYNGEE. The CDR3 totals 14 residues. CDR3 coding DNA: TGTGCCAGCAGCACGGCTCTTAGCTCCTACGAGCAGTACTTC. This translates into CASSTALSSYEQYF.

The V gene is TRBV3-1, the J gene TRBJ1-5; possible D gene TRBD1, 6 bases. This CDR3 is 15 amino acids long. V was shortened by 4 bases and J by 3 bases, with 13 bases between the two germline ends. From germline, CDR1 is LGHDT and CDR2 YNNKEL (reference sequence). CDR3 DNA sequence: TGTGCCAGCAGCCCTGACGGACAGTACAATCAGCCCCAGCATTTT. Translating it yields CASSPDGQYNQPQHF. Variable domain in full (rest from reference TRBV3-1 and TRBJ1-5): DTAVSQTPKYLVTQMGNDKSIKCEQNLGHDTMYWYKQDSKKFLKIMFSYNNKELIINETVPNRFSPKSPDKAHLNLHINSLELGDSAVYFCASSPDGQYNQPQHFGDGTRLSIL.

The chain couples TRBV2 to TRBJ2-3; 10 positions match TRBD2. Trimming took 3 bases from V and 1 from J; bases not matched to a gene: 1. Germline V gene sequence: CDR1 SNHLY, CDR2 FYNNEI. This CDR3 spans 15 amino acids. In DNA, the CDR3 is TGTGCCAGCAGTGATCTAGCGGGGGGCACAGATACGCAGTATTTT. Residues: CASSDLAGGTDTQYF.

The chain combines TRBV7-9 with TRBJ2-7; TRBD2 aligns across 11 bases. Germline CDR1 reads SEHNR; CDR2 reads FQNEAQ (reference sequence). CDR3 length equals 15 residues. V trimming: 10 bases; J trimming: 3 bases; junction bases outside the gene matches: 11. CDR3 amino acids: CAITAGTSGFYEQYF. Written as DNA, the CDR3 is TGTGCCATCACAGCCGGGACTAGCGGATTCTACGAGCAGTACTTC.

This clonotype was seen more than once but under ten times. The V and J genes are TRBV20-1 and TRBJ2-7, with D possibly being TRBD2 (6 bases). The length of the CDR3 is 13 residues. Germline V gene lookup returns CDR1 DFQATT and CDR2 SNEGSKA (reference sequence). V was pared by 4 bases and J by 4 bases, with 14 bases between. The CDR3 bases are TGCAGTGCTACTCCGGGAGAGGGGTACGAGCAGTACTTC. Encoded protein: CSATPGEGYEQYF.

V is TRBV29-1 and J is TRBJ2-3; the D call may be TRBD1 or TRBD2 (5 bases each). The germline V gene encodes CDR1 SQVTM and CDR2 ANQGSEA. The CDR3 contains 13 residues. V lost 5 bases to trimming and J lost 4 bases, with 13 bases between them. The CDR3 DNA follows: TGCAGCGTTACGACAGAGGGTCCAGATACGCAGTATTTT. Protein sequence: CSVTTEGPDTQYF.

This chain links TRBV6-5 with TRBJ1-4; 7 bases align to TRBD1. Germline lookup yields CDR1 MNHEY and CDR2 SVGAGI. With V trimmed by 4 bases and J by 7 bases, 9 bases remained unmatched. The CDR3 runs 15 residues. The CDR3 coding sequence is TGTGCCAGCAGTTTGGACAGGTCGATCGGTGAAAAACTGTTTTTT. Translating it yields CASSLDRSIGEKLFF.